Below, 26 T cell receptor beta chains from the same sample are listed, as sequenced in a study of blood T cell repertoires in COVID-19 (TCRdb year 2020). The library was prepared using the immunoSEQ multiplex PCR assay. Held by TCRdb, this immuneACCESS table contains in-frame sequences only and omits some clones. Under half of the omission traces to an unresolved V gene where checked; the cause of the rest is unknown. Recorded for this sample are around 41,000 clones; 88% of them occurred a single time. Approximately 4.8% of the sample comes from the top ten. The sequenced material came from peripheral blood. These receptors were obtained from a human donor in a cohort sampled during active COVID-19.

The rearrangement links TRBV9 to TRBJ2-7; 7 nucleotides align to TRBD2. The junction had 3 bases not matched to a gene; V was cut back by 4 bases and J by 2 bases. Germline values: CDR1 SGDLS, CDR2 YYNGEE. The CDR3 totals 13 residues. The CDR3 bases are TGTGCCAGCAGCCCCGGGACTACCTACGAGCAGTACTTC. Residues: CASSPGTTYEQYF.

The gene calls are TRBV5-1 and TRBJ2-7, with D possibly matching TRBD2 (5 bases). The V and J ends lost 4 bases and 1 base respectively, with 12 bases between them. The CDR3 sequence is 14 residues long. CDR1 is SGHRS and CDR2 is YFSETQ in the germline V gene. The CDR3 is CASSGPRGSYEQYF. The CDR3 bases are TGCGCCAGCAGCGGACCACGGGGATCCTACGAGCAGTACTTC.

This clone came up a few times. The chain employs TRBV20-1 and TRBJ1-2; possible D gene TRBD1, 5 bases. Trimming removed 3 bases from V and 4 bases from J, with 15 bases in between. CDR3 length: 14 amino acids. The germline CDR1 and CDR2 sequences are DFQATT and SNEGSKA (reference sequence). CDR3 DNA sequence: TGCAGTGCTAGTGCCGGGACTGTGTCCTATGGCTACACCTTC. It is translated as CSASAGTVSYGYTF.

V is TRBV28 and J is TRBJ2-2; D might be TRBD1 (5 bases). Germline lookup yields CDR1 MDHEN and CDR2 SYDVKM. V shed 3 bases and J shed 5 bases, with 16 bases lying between them. The CDR3 consists of 16 residues. The CDR3 loop reads CASSFWARGRTGELFF. As DNA, the CDR3 is TGTGCCAGCAGTTTTTGGGCTAGGGGTCGAACCGGGGAGCTGTTTTTT.

The chain employs TRBV18 and TRBJ1-1, with D possibly matching TRBD1 (6 bases). V lost 0 bases and J 0 bases, leaving 23 bases between the germline ends. The CDR3 sequence is 20 residues long. CDR1 is KGHSH and CDR2 is LQKENI in the germline V gene. The CDR3 protein is CASSPPIGEAQGRMNTEAFF. In nucleotides, the CDR3 is TGTGCCAGCTCACCACCGATAGGAGAGGCGCAGGGGAGAATGAACACTGAAGCTTTCTTT. Full variable domain (remainder filled in from reference TRBV18 and TRBJ1-1): NAGVMQNPRHLVRRRGQEARLRCSPMKGHSHVYWYRQLPEEGLKFMVYLQKENIIDESGMPKERFSAEFPKEGPSILRIQQVVRGDSAAYFCASSPPIGEAQGRMNTEAFFGQGTRLTVV.

The CDR3 protein is CASSIAQREKLFF. DNA of the CDR3: TGTGCCAGTAGTATAGCTCAGCGAGAAAAACTGTTTTTT. The rearrangement uses TRBV19 and TRBJ1-4; D not resolved. Trimming took 1 base from V and 8 from J, leaving 8 bases between them. The CDR3 consists of 13 residues. Germline V CDR1 and CDR2: LNHDA, SQIVND (reference sequence).

The V and J genes are TRBV5-6 and TRBJ1-1, with D hard to call. The germline V gene has CDR1 SGHDT and CDR2 YYEEEE. Between the trimmed V and J ends, which lost 2 bases and 6 bases, there was a span of 11 bases. This CDR3 is 13 amino acids long. The CDR3 DNA reads TGTGCCAGCAGCTTCCGGGGTCTGGCTGAAGCTTTCTTT. It specifies CASSFRGLAEAFF.

The chain links TRBV27 to TRBJ2-7; possibly TRBD1 for D (6 bases). The CDR3 is 13 residues long. Germline V gene data show CDR1 as MNHEY and CDR2 as SMNVEV (reference sequence). Trimming left V 6 bases short and J 4 bases short, with 13 bases between. CDR3 protein: CASRVTQGYEQYF. In DNA, the CDR3 is TGTGCCAGCAGAGTCACACAGGGATACGAGCAGTACTTC.

CDR3 DNA sequence: TGTGCCAGTAGTAGCCGGGACAGGAGCTCCTACGAGCAGTACTTC. Translating gives CASSSRDRSSYEQYF. This chain uses TRBV19 with TRBJ2-7, with 8 bases fitting TRBD1. V lost 4 bases and J lost 0; bases outside the gene matches: 5. The CDR3 extends over 15 amino acids. Germline V gene lookup returns CDR1 LNHDA and CDR2 SQIVND (reference sequence).

J is TRBJ2-1 and V is TRBV6-5; 7 bases agree with TRBD2. Germline V lookup: CDR1 MNHEY, CDR2 SVGAGI. The J segment lost 10 bases and the V segment lost 4 bases, leaving 1 base of the junction unmatched. This CDR3 region has 11 residues. The CDR3 nucleotides read TGTGCCAGCAGTTCGGGACTAGAGCAGTTCTTC. Translating gives CASSSGLEQFF.

In its sample, this clone was seen once. This sequence joins TRBV27 and TRBJ2-7; 7 nucleotides match TRBD1. V was pared by 2 bases and J by 2 bases, with 3 bases of the junction left unmatched. The V gene's germline CDR1 is MNHEY and CDR2 SMNVEV (reference sequence). This CDR3 has 14 residues. The DNA of the CDR3 is TGTGCCAGCAGTTTAAGACAGGGCGCCTACGAGCAGTACTTC. This gives the protein CASSLRQGAYEQYF.

The rearrangement joins TRBV28 to TRBJ2-7; 9 bases map to TRBD2. The CDR3 consists of 14 residues. The germline gives CDR1 MDHEN, CDR2 SYDVKM. J was trimmed by 6 bases and V by 3 bases; bases with no gene match: 6. The CDR3 DNA is TGTGCCAGCAGTTTGGTGGGACTAGCACGCGAGCAGTACTTC. This translates into CASSLVGLAREQYF.

This clone turned up a few times. The chain has TRBV19 and TRBJ1-5; 7 bases are a match to TRBD1. Germline-derived CDR1 and CDR2 are LNHDA and SQIVND (reference sequence). Trimming removed 5 bases from V and 4 bases from J; junction bases left unmatched: 5. CDR3 length: 14 residues. CDR3 in amino acids: CASSDRVGNQPQHF. The CDR3 DNA sequence: TGTGCCAGTAGTGACAGGGTCGGAAATCAGCCCCAGCATTTT.

The rearrangement links TRBV29-1 to TRBJ2-5; D might be TRBD1 (5 bases). Germline values: CDR1 SQVTM, CDR2 ANQGSEA. Between the trimmed V and J ends, which lost 4 bases and 2 bases, there was a span of 8 bases. This CDR3 comprises 12 residues. CDR3 nucleotides: TGCAGCGTTGGTCAGGGTCAAGAGACCCAGTACTTC. Amino acids: CSVGQGQETQYF.

The chain carries TRBV27 and TRBJ1-5; 8 bases are a match to TRBD1. CDR3 size: 15 residues. Per germline, CDR1 MNHEY and CDR2 SMNVEV (reference sequence). The junction had 0 bases not matched to a gene; V was cut back by 0 bases and J by 2 bases. This CDR3 is CASSLSTGGNQPQHF. In DNA form, the CDR3 reads TGTGCCAGCAGTTTATCGACAGGGGGCAATCAGCCCCAGCATTTT.

This chain links TRBV9 with TRBJ2-2; D may be TRBD2 (6 bases). V lost 0 bases to trimming and J lost 5 bases, with 11 bases between them. From germline, CDR1 is SGDLS and CDR2 YYNGEE. This CDR3 is 15 amino acids long. Here the CDR3 reads CASSVVGEETGELFF. The CDR3 region has the DNA TGTGCCAGCAGCGTAGTAGGGGAGGAAACCGGGGAGCTGTTTTTT.

The genes are TRBV19 and TRBJ1-3, with D hard to call. Per the germline V gene, CDR1 is LNHDA and CDR2 is SQIVND (reference sequence). The CDR3 has 14 amino acids. Trimming left V 6 bases short and J 0 bases short, with 9 bases between. This chain's CDR3 is CASRRQVSGNTIYF. CDR3 nucleotide sequence: TGTGCCAGTAGGCGACAAGTCTCTGGAAACACCATATATTTT.

This chain links TRBV11-1 with TRBJ1-1; D is ambiguous. The CDR3 loop spans 14 amino acids. Trimming removed 2 bases at V and 0 bases at J, with 7 bases between. Germline CDR1 reads SGHAT; CDR2 reads FQDESV (reference sequence). The CDR3 is CASSLKELNTEAFF. The CDR3 nucleotides are TGTGCCAGCAGCTTAAAGGAGTTGAACACTGAAGCTTTCTTT.

For the CDR3, the DNA is TGTGCCAGCACATGGGGGGGGCCCTCAACTAATGAAAAACTGTTTTTT. Amino acids: CASTWGGPSTNEKLFF. The chain combines TRBV28 with TRBJ1-4, with D perhaps TRBD1 (6 bases). CDR3 size: 16 residues. The V gene lost 7 bases and the J gene lost 0 bases, with 15 bases spanning the gap. The germline V gene encodes CDR1 MDHEN and CDR2 SYDVKM.

This chain connects TRBV28 to TRBJ1-1, with D maybe TRBD1 (5 bases). V lost 2 bases and J 0 bases, leaving 13 bases between the germline ends. Germline V lookup: CDR1 MDHEN, CDR2 SYDVKM. This CDR3 is 16 amino acids long. The CDR3 loop reads CASSLPTAPMNTEAFF. The CDR3, as DNA: TGTGCCAGCAGTTTACCGACAGCTCCTATGAACACTGAAGCTTTCTTT.

This clone was seen a few times. The chain uses TRBV7-6 and TRBJ2-7; D remains ambiguous. Looked up from germline, CDR1 is SGHVS and CDR2 is FNYEAQ. Trimming pared 5 bases from V and 0 bases from J, leaving 5 bases between. The CDR3 extends over 12 amino acids. Written as DNA, the CDR3 is TGTGCCAGCAGCCCCCACTCCTACGAGCAGTACTTC. This encodes CASSPHSYEQYF. Full variable domain (remainder filled in from reference TRBV7-6 and TRBJ2-7): GAGVSQSPRYKVTKRGQDVALRCDPISGHVSLYWYRQALGQGPEFLTYFNYEAQQDKSGLPNDRFSAERPEGSISTLTIQRTEQRDSAMYRCASSPHSYEQYFGPGTRLTVT.

The chain has TRBV23-1 and TRBJ2-6; D call uncertain. TRBV23-1 is designated an ORF whose function remains uncertain. The CDR3 has 18 residues. V dropped 6 bases and J dropped 4 bases, with 22 bases sitting between them. The chain's CDR3 is CASRSFGRVTLGANVLTF. In DNA, the CDR3 is TGCGCCAGCAGATCTTTTGGTAGAGTCACTCTGGGGGCCAACGTCCTGACTTTC.

V is TRBV3-1 (or the pseudogene TRBV3-2) and J is TRBJ2-5, with 9 bases lining up with TRBD1. CDR1 LGHDT and CDR2 YNNKEL come from the germline V gene (reference sequence). This CDR3 contains 14 residues. The V segment lost 4 bases and the J segment 3 bases; nucleotides outside the gene matches: 3. In nucleotides, the CDR3 is TGTGCCAGCAGCCCGGGGACAGGGAAAGAGACCCAGTACTTC. Encoded protein: CASSPGTGKETQYF.

V is TRBV13 and J is TRBJ2-7; the D is unclear. This CDR3 is 16 amino acids long. The V gene's germline CDR1 is PRHDT and CDR2 FYEKMQ (reference sequence). V was pared by 2 bases and J by 4 bases, with 18 bases between. CDR3 DNA: TGTGCCAGCAGCTTAAGACTCGGTGTACGGTCTTACGAGCAGTACTTC. Residues: CASSLRLGVRSYEQYF.

V is TRBV9 and J is TRBJ1-6; D unclear. The CDR3 runs to 18 residues. Germline V gives CDR1 SGDLS, CDR2 YYNGEE. Trimming left V 2 bases short and J 8 bases short, with 23 bases between. CDR3 sequence: CASSVSPLREASHSPLHF. The CDR3 coding sequence is TGTGCCAGCAGCGTGAGCCCCCTTCGGGAGGCGTCTCATTCACCCCTCCACTTT.

This clone occurred a few times. The chain links TRBV7-9 to TRBJ2-7, with 7 nucleotides matching TRBD1. Trimming cost V 3 bases and J 0 bases; bases outside gene matches: 5. The CDR3 has 15 amino acids. Germline values: CDR1 SEHNR, CDR2 FQNEAQ (reference sequence). CDR3: CASSFSDRSSYEQYF. CDR3 DNA sequence: TGTGCCAGCAGCTTTTCGGACAGGAGCTCCTACGAGCAGTACTTC.